This TCR beta chain was found in a study of cytomegalovirus exposure and HLA in healthy donors (dated by TCRdb to 2016 to 2017). About the study as a whole: An earlier analysis of some 600 of the donors reported 276 Gb of sequence data and around 120 million unique TCR beta sequences obtained from about 200 million T cells. An early release that covered roughly 600 HLA-typed donors contained 250 to 350 gigabases of sequencing data and 65 million to 100 million unique TCR sequences. Of the 300 to 400 genotyped donors, about 80% fell in the genetic ancestry cluster associated with self-reported Caucasian donors. The study aimed to test whether signatures of past pathogen exposure could be identified by cataloging public T cell receptors. The T cell repertoires of 666 subjects were profiled by immunosequencing and related to cytomegalovirus serostatus. In addition to the first cohort of 650 to 800 subjects, a separate validation cohort of 120 different subjects was used. High-throughput TCR immunosequencing, statistical association of individual TCRs with disease status, and machine learning were combined to predict cytomegalovirus infection status. To study patterns of TCR occurrence, a later analysis re-analyzed previously published TCR beta repertoires from 600 to 750 donors and added high-resolution HLA genotyping. Rather than drawing on any new phenotypic data, the later analysis identified candidate immune exposures from TCR beta sequences and the way those sequences occurred across donors. An earlier analysis of some 600 of the donors applied high-throughput TCR beta sequencing to assess whether each TCR beta V gene segment acted as functional or pseudogenic. Donor age, sex, ethnicity and CMV serostatus were collected together with the repertoire data. A later genetic analysis used genome-wide SNP genotypes for about 55% of the 666 donors, treating that subset as a discovery cohort. All discovery cohort repertoires had been generated on a single sequencing platform. Class I and class II HLA loci were covered by the typing at four-digit resolution. The number of donors typed differed by locus, with about 629-630 for A, B, C, DRB1 and DQB1, 522 for DQA1, approximately 580 for DPA1, and 400 to 490 for DPB1. Roughly 5 DR-DQ haplotypes were handled as single units for association and clustering, since linkage in the cohort was strong. On average, roughly 240,000 unique TCR beta nucleotide sequences were sequenced per donor among about 400 genotyped donors of the cohort, with 15% to 20% of those sequences being non-productive. The paper's findings and limits, for the study overall: The earlier analysis of fewer than 750 of the donors excluded roughly 17 rarely observed V segments, including chromosome 9 orphons, because counts were too low. A few of the identified cytomegalovirus-associated TCR beta chains were confirmed in vitro to be specific for cytomegalovirus antigens. The authors suggested that the approach could potentially be extended to other disease states and immunological phenotypes. A later analysis reported that several top co-occurrence clusters appeared linked to parvovirus B19, influenza, CMV and Epstein-Barr virus. V-gene and J-gene trimming of TCR beta chains was associated with a missense DCLRE1C variant in a later genetic analysis, and the association was replicated in an independent cohort. Because HLA typing was missing for some donors at each locus, association tests included only the typed subset. In a later analysis, TCR association rates were found to vary across HLA loci, with the most associated TCRs seen for DRB1 alleles and the fewest for HLA-C alleles. The presence/absence analyses assumed that sequencing depth was roughly uniform across donors, and that assumption may not be true. Most CMV-associated TCR beta chains appeared to be HLA-restricted in a later analysis, and the HLA associations seemed to be driven largely by CMV exposure. In a later analysis, HLA-associated TCR beta chains were found to be more clonally expanded and to have lower generation probabilities than equally common non-associated chains. When HLA alleles, especially DR and DQ, strongly co-occurred, TCR associations were difficult to assign to individual alleles. Some IMGT-functional V segments, including TRBV6-2 and TRBV6-3, could not be distinguished by the 87-base-pair reads and were therefore excluded. A further reported finding was that TCR beta sequences accurately predicted the HLA-A and HLA-B alleles for most subjects in the first cohort. The cohort was sequenced for TCR beta chains only, and without alpha or paired-chain data the features that could be detected were limited. The only immune exposure information available for the cohort was CMV serostatus. Broadly in line with IMGT annotations, most TCR beta V segments showed up in productive rearrangements about 87% or about 30% of the time in an earlier analysis of under 700 of the donors. In both the original and validation cohorts, the classifier was reported to diagnose cytomegalovirus status with high specificity and sensitivity. Linkage disequilibrium might explain the correlated functional status among segregating V segments, but an unknown experimental factor could not be ruled out. A cluster of highly shared sequence variants was judged likely to be a technical artifact of the sequencing pipeline. A later analysis associated about 18,000 TCR beta sequences with specific HLA alleles at a false discovery rate of 0.05. A total of fewer than 200 TCR beta chains were listed by the study as associated with cytomegalovirus. Across donors, most TCR sequences were observed very rarely, whereas some public TCRs were present in many individuals. A later genetic analysis reported fewer N-insertions in productive TCRs among donors in an Asian-associated ancestry cluster than the roughly 650-donor mean.

The CDR3 numbers 14 residues from cysteine through phenylalanine. Only CDR3 DNA is held: 42 bases, read in frame from base 1. From V the trimming removes 5 bases and from J it removes 6 bases, while the gene matches leave 9 bases of the junction unaccounted for. CDR1 and CDR2 were assigned from the germline V gene as ENHRY and SYGVKD. Receptors were amplified or captured by the immunoSEQ multiplex PCR assay. For the multiplex PCR, a mixture combining 60 forward primers for TCR Vbeta segments and 13 reverse primers for TCR Jbeta segments was used. The CDR3 region of rearranged TCR beta genes was amplified from genomic DNA by a multiplex PCR assay. The Illumina HiSeq System was used to sequence the amplified TCR beta libraries as 87-base-pair reads. Concerning the study's data processing: Across the 500 to 700 repertoires, a later analysis counted roughly 77 million unique TCR beta chains, roughly 11 million of which were shared by at least two donors. To remove PCR and sequencing errors, raw reads were error-corrected and collapsed into unique sequences using a nearest-neighbor algorithm that merged closely related sequences. To assign V, D and J gene segments, CDR3 sequences were aligned to IMGT reference sequences. For a sequence to be retained, at least a six-nucleotide match to both a V gene segment and a J gene segment was required. A rearrangement was called productive if the CDR3 had no stop codons and remained in frame with V and J, and every other rearrangement was called non-productive. CDR3 was defined according to IMGT convention as the region running from the second conserved V-encoded cysteine to the conserved J-encoded phenylalanine. The earlier analysis of a few hundred of the donors excluded any sequence lacking an unambiguous match to a single V gene segment. In an earlier analysis of 450 to 750 of the donors, a V segment was called functional when productive rearrangements were above 56.7%, and segregating when the standard deviation between donors exceeded 5%. A statistical classification framework was built to diagnose cytomegalovirus status from the catalog of TCR beta chain sequences. In a later analysis, V and J genes were assigned by comparing TCR nucleotide sequences against IMGT/GENE-DB human TR gene sequences. In a later analysis, CDR3 sequences and most-parsimonious VDJ recombination scenarios were assigned using the TCRdist pipeline. In a later analysis, every TCR beta chain was defined by the combination of its CDR3 amino acid sequence and its V-gene family, and reads without a unique V-gene family were dropped. As a way to deal with suspected cross-contamination and a sequencing artifact, a later analysis dropped under 600 nucleotide sequences that were highly shared and had low generation probability. For each public chain, a later analysis derived a clonal expansion index from normalized ranks of inferred template counts within each repertoire. In a later analysis, generation probabilities were computed with a VDJ recombination model fitted to out-of-frame rearrangements, and the resulting probabilities were checked against IGoR. Hypergeometric tests were used in a later analysis to score TCR-TCR, TCR-HLA and TCR-CMV co-occurrence, with a repertoire-size bias correction applied to the TCR pairs. To estimate false discovery rates, a later analysis permuted the HLA or CMV assignments 20 times. A later analysis grouped co-occurring TCRs with DBSCAN, adding TCRdist sequence similarity when clustering within HLA-allele-positive subsets. For co-occurrence clustering, repertoires with fewer than 30,000 or more than 120,000 public chains were excluded, along with roughly 5 repertoires with anomalous nucleotide sharing. TCRdb retrieved this table from immuneACCESS and kept in-frame rearrangements only. Not all clones are present; in checked studies, unresolved V genes account for under half, and no reason is known for the remainder. V and J calls and clone size are as listed in that table; D and trimming were resolved from the DNA. This sample holds approximately 190,000 clones; 80% to 85% were observed only once. The top ten clonotypes cover more than 6% of the sample.

In this sample, this clone turned up a few times. Its specific antigen is unknown. No per-base quality is available; no much larger clone lies one base away. The cohort comprised around 700 healthy bone marrow donors. At the time of sampling, every cohort member was nominally healthy, though immune exposures that went unrecorded were likely present. The donor tested CMV seropositive and was one of the 289 seropositive cohort members. A peripheral blood sample was collected from each donor, and TCR beta sequencing was performed on peripheral blood mononuclear cells. The Qiagen DNeasy Blood Extraction Kit was used to extract genomic DNA from the blood cell samples.

The TCR comes from a man aged 40-49 years in good health and CMV-seropositive. The specimen sequenced was PBMCs. The sequence joins TRBV10-3 to TRBJ2-7, with 8 middle bases fitting TRBD1. The CDR3 corresponds to CAISLTGDSGEQYF. The DNA sequence is TGTGCCATCAGTCTGACAGGGGACAGCGGCGAGCAGTACTTC.